The TCR beta chain under discussion was sequenced for a study of T cell responses to AZD1222 COVID-19 vaccine (dated by TCRdb to 2020 to 2022). In the study overall: AZD1222 recipients whose second dose came at about 4 weeks and those whose second dose came at about 12 weeks were combined into one group, since spike-specific TCR depth and breadth did not differ between the two schedules. Trial participants were enrolled by age into subgroups of 18-55, 56-69 and 70-plus years, and around 150, 28 and 57 TCR-sequenced participants, respectively, were included in these subgroups. A total of 240 or so trial participants underwent TCR sequencing, of whom nearly 210 had received two doses of AZD1222 and some 25 had received two doses of the MenACWY control vaccine. General conclusions and limits of the study: No day 14 peak-response samples were available, so repertoires were characterized only after the peak T cell response. Conclusions about previously exposed vaccinees are limited, since just 5 or 6 AZD1222 recipients were seropositive for SARS-CoV-2 at baseline. After two AZD1222 doses, spike-specific TCR breadth and depth were significantly higher than at day 0 and than in MenACWY recipients. CD4 TCRs associated with the vaccine covered the entire spike protein, and the dominant responses were in regions 160-218 and 743-854. In the small 56-69-year group, the increase in depth fell short of significance, most likely because of low power. Reportedly, almost half of the unique spike-specific TCRs recognized epitopes lying outside the regions that are mutated in the B.1.351 and B.1.1.7 variants. Most participants were white British and females outnumbered males, and the authors suggested that clonal diversity may have been underestimated.

Points on this clone: No antigen is known for it. The sample holds no much larger clone one base away, and base qualities are not on file.

CDR1 and CDR2, per the germline V gene, are MDHEN and SYDVKM. From the cysteine up to the phenylalanine, the CDR3 has a length of 17 residues. Only the CDR3 portion is preserved as DNA: 51 bases, with reading frame beginning at the first base. After removal of 6 bases from V and 1 base from J, the junction retains 5 bases not matched to a gene. The CDR3 regions of human TCRbeta chains were analyzed by immunosequencing. The study's own analysis went as follows. TCRs in the repertoires were compared against a reference library of SARS-CoV-2-specific TCRs that had been generated with the MIRA antigen-specificity platform. Breadth was defined as the fraction of unique TCRs that were SARS-CoV-2-associated. Depth was defined as the fraction of total T cells that were SARS-CoV-2-associated. Each spike-specific TCR was assigned to its reactive spike region and to a CD4 or CD8 class using the MIRA data. Log10-transformed breadth and depth values were compared by one-way ANOVA with Sidak's multiple comparisons tests. Entries here come from immuneACCESS through TCRdb and include only in-frame sequences with V and J called. Some clones fail to appear in such tables; in the studies checked, an unresolved V gene covers under half of the shortfall, and the cause of the remainder is unknown. Clone size and V and J calls were adopted from that table, with D and trimming inferred from the DNA. The sample table lists some 100,000 clones, approximately 90% of them with a count of one. The ten largest clones capture approximately 22% of the sample.

The sample's time point label, decoded: baseline before first vaccination. Samples from vaccinated people were obtained from the UK trials COV001 and COV002, which included a single-blind randomized controlled phase 2/3 trial of AZD1222 (ChAdOx1 nCoV-19) in healthy adults. For TCRbeta chain sequencing, PBMC samples from trial participants were taken at day 0 and at day 28 after the second dose. This chain joins TRBV28 to TRBJ2-6; 11 of the junction bases match TRBD1. Sequenced material: peripheral blood, taken on day 0 of AZD1222 vaccination. The receptor was derived from an adult in good health. The encoded CDR3 is CASRGQGARSGANVLTF. The nucleotide sequence is TGTGCCAGCAGAGGACAGGGGGCGCGGTCTGGGGCCAACGTCCTGACTTTC.